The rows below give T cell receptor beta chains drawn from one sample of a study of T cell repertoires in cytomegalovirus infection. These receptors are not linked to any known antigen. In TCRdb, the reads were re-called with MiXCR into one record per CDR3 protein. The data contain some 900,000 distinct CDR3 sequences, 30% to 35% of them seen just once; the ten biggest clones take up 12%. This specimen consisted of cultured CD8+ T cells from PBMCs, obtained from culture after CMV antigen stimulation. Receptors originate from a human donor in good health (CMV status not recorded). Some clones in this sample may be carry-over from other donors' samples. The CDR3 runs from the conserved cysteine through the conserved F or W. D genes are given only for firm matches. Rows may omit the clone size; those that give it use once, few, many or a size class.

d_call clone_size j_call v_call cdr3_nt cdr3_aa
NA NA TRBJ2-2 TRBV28 TGTGCCAGCAGATTTTACCCCGGGGAGCTGTTTTTT CASRFYPGELFF
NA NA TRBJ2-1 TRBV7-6 TGTGCCAGCAGCCGATACGGGACCAGCTCCTACAATGAGCAGTTCTTC CASSRYGTSSYNEQFF
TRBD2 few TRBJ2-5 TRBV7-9 TGTGCCAGCAGACCTGGGACTAGCGGGAGAAAAGAGACCCAGTACTTC CASRPGTSGRKETQYF
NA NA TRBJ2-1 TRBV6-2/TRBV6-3 TGTGCCAGCATGAGAGGTCTAGTGGACAACAATGAGCAGTTCTTC CASMRGLVDNNEQFF
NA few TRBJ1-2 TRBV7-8 TGTGCCAGCAGCTTAGAAGGCAGGAAACTCTATGGCTACACCTTC CASSLEGRKLYGYTF
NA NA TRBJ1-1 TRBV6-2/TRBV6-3 TGTGCCAGCAGTTATGCTGGCCAGCAAGCTTTCTTT CASSYAGQQAFF
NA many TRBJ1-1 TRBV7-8 TGTGCCAGCAGCCAGGGGCGAGGGCTTGAAGCTTTCTTT CASSQGRGLEAFF
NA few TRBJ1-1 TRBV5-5 TGTGCCAGCAGGGAGCGGAGCATGAACACTGAAGCTTTCTTT CASRERSMNTEAFF
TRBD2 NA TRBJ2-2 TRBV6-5 TGTGCCAGCAGTTACACCGCGGGCCGCGGGGGGAACACCGGGGAGCTGTTTTTT CASSYTAGRGGNTGELFF
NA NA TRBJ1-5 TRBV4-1 TGCGCCAGCAGCCAAGATATCCCACAGGGCAATCGTCAGCCCCAGCATTTT CASSQDIPQGNRQPQHF
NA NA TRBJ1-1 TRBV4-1 TGCGCCAGCAGCCACCCGGGCAGGGCCACTGAAGCTTTCTTT CASSHPGRATEAFF
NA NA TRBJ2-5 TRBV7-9 TGTGCCAGCAGCTTAAACGATTTGGGGTCCCAGTACTTC CASSLNDLGSQYF
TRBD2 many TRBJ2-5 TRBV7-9 TGTGCCAGCAGCCTAAGAGCGGGGGGCCGGGGAGAGACCCAGTACTTC CASSLRAGGRGETQYF
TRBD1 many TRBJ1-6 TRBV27 TGTGCCAGCAAGACAGGGGGGGGTTCCTATAATTCACCCCTCCACTTT CASKTGGGSYNSPLHF
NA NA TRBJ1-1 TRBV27 TGTGCCAGCAGCATAGAGACAGGGAACACTGAAGCTTTCTTT CASSIETGNTEAFF
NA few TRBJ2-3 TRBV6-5 TGTGCCAGCAGTTACGGAGGGTATGCGGATACGCAGTATTTT CASSYGGYADTQYF
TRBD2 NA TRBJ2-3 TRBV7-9 TGTGCCAGCAGCTTAGGGACTAGCGGTTACACAGATACGCAGTATTTT CASSLGTSGYTDTQYF
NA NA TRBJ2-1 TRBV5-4 TGTGCCAGCACCCTCGACAGGAGCTCCTACAATGAGCAGTTCTTC CASTLDRSSYNEQFF
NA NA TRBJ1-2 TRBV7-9 TGTGCCAGCAGCTCGGACTCGGGGCAGCTGGGCTCCACCTTC CASSSDSGQLGSTF
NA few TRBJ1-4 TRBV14 TGTGCCAGCAGCCAGCTATATCAGGGATCGGAGGAAAAACTGTTTTTT CASSQLYQGSEEKLFF
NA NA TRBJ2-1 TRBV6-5 TGTGCCAGCAGTATCTATCTACCGGGCAATGAGCAGTTCTTC CASSIYLPGNEQFF
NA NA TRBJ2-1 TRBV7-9 TGTGCCAGCAGCCTAAGACAGGAGCAGTTCTTC CASSLRQEQFF
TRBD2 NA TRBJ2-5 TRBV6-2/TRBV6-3 TGTGCCAGCAGTTTTCTAGCGGACCTCCAAGAGACCCAGTACTTC CASSFLADLQETQYF
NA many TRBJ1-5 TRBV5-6 TGTGCCAGCAGTTATAGCAATCAGCCCCAGCATTTT CASSYSNQPQHF
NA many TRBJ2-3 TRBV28 TGTGCCAGCAGTTTTCCAGCGGCTAGCACAGATACGCAGTATTTT CASSFPAASTDTQYF
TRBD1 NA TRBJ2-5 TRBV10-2 TGCGCCAGCAGTGAGCCGTTGACAGGGGGCCAAGAGACCCAGTACTTC CASSEPLTGGQETQYF
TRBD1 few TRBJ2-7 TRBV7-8 TGTGCCAGCAGCTTACCACAGGGGATCAGCTCCTACGAGCAGTACTTC CASSLPQGISSYEQYF
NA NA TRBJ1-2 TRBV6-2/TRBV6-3 TGTGCCAGCAGTTACTCTTCAGATGGCTACACCTTC CASSYSSDGYTF
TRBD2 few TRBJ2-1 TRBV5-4 TGTGCCAGCAGCTTTGGAGTAGCGGGGGCCCAGAATGAGCAGTTCTTC CASSFGVAGAQNEQFF
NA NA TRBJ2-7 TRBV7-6 TGTGCCAGCAGCTGGTTGCTCCCCTACGAGCAGTACTTC CASSWLLPYEQYF
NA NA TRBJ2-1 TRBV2 TGTGCCAGCAGTGAAAGTAACAATGAGCAGTTCTTC CASSESNNEQFF
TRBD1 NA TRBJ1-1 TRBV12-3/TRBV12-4 TGTGTCAGCAACGGAAAAGGAGGACAGGGCTCTGAAGCTTTCTTT CVSNGKGGQGSEAFF
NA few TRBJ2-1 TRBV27 TGTGCCAGCAGTTTGGGCGACGGACTAAACAATGAGCAGTTCTTC CASSLGDGLNNEQFF
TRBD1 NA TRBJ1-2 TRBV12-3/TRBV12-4 TGTGCCAGCACCTTGGGGACAGGGTTCTATGGCTACACCTTC CASTLGTGFYGYTF
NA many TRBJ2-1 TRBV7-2 TGTGCCAGCAGCTCTCCGGAAACTCGCTACAATGAGCAGTTCTTC CASSSPETRYNEQFF
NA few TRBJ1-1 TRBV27 TGTGCCAGCAGTTTGGCGGGGGCCATTGGAACTGAAGCTTTCTTT CASSLAGAIGTEAFF
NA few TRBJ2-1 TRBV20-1 TGCAGTGCTCCCTCGGGGGCGATTGTCTACAATGAGCAGTTCTTC CSAPSGAIVYNEQFF
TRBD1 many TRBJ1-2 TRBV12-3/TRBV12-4 TGTGCCAGCAGTTTAGGGACAGGAAATAACTATGGCTACACCTTC CASSLGTGNNYGYTF
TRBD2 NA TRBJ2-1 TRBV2 TGTGCCAGCGGACATCTAGCGGGGGAAAGGAATGAGCAGTTCTTC CASGHLAGERNEQFF
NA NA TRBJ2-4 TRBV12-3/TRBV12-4 TGTGCCAGCAGTTTGAGCAACACGGTGTACTTC CASSLSNTVYF
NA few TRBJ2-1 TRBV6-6 TGTGCCAGCAGTTACACCGGGGGAGCCCTTCACAATGAGCAGTTCTTC CASSYTGGALHNEQFF
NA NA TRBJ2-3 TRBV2 TGTGCCAGCAGCACTAGACCCGGGGCAGATACGCAGTATTTT CASSTRPGADTQYF
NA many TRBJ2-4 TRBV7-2 TGTGCCAGCAGCACGGGACAAAAAAACATTCAGTACTTC CASSTGQKNIQYF
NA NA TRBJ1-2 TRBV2 TGTGCCAGCATTGGACAGAGGGGTGGCTACACCTTC CASIGQRGGYTF
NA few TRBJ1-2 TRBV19 TGTGCCAGCCTTGAGGGGTTTAACTATGGCTACACCTTC CASLEGFNYGYTF
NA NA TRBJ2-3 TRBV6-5 TGTGCCAGCAGTTACGACTCTTATACGCAGTATTTT CASSYDSYTQYF
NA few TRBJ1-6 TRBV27 TGTGCCAGCAGTCCTGCGGCAGCTGGACGGTCACCCCTCCACTTT CASSPAAAGRSPLHF
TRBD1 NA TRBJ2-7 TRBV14 TGTGCCAGCAGCCAAGACACAGGGGGGACCTACGAGCAGTACTTC CASSQDTGGTYEQYF
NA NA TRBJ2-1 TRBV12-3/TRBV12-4 TGTGTCAGCAGTTTCGGGATCAATGAGCAGTTCTTC CVSSFGINEQFF
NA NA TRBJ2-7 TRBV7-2 TGTGCCAGCAGCGAACGACAGGGGAGGGTTGAGCAGTACTTC CASSERQGRVEQYF